The 4 T cell receptor beta chains reported below all come from one sample, sequenced in a study of T cell changes during pregnancy in multiple sclerosis (dated by TCRdb to between 2018 and 2021). Libraries were made using the immunoSEQ multiplex PCR assay. Not all clones reach the TCRdb copy of this immuneACCESS table, which keeps in-frame sequences only. Checked studies attribute under half of the gap to unresolved V genes and leave the rest unexplained. The sample data list approximately 88,000 clones, and about 94% of these were observed just once. The ten largest clones capture around 0.84% of the sample. The source material was peripheral blood, sampled in the third trimester of pregnancy. The receptors come from a female donor with multiple sclerosis, enrolled in a pregnancy study.

V is TRBV9 and J is TRBJ2-5; TRBD2 aligns across 10 bases. This CDR3 has 16 residues. Germline loops: CDR1 SGDLS, CDR2 YYNGEE. The trim removed 2 bases at V and 5 bases at J, leaving 9 bases unmatched. In DNA, the CDR3 is TGTGCCAGCAGCGTCGGGCTAGCGGGAGTGGAGGAGACCCAGTACTTC. Encoded protein: CASSVGLAGVEETQYF.

This sequence joins TRBV6-1 and TRBJ2-1; D is undetermined. Trimming removed 3 bases from V and 8 bases from J, with 8 bases in between. Germline V gives CDR1 MNHNS, CDR2 SASEGT. This CDR3 is built from 12 residues. The DNA of the CDR3 is TGTGCCAGCAGTGATGTCGTCCATGAGCAGTTCTTC. Translated, it gives CASSDVVHEQFF.

CDR3 region: CASSTYSSFNEKLFF. CDR3 DNA sequence: TGTGCCAGCAGCACTTACAGCTCCTTTAATGAAAAACTGTTTTTT. The chain couples TRBV7-9 to TRBJ1-4; no firm D call. Germline CDR1 SEHNR, CDR2 FQNEAQ (reference sequence). V lost 5 bases and J 4 bases, leaving 14 bases between the germline ends. This CDR3 spans 15 amino acids.

This clone was picked up a small number of times. This chain joins TRBV14 and TRBJ1-3, with D possibly TRBD1 on 6 matching bases. Per germline, CDR1 SGHDN and CDR2 FVKESK. The V and J ends lost 4 bases and 4 bases respectively, with 11 bases between them. The CDR3 has 14 amino acids. CDR3 in DNA: TGTGCCAGCAGCCGCAGGGGCCCGGGAAACACCATATATTTT. This codes for CASSRRGPGNTIYF.